What follows are 12 T cell receptor beta chains derived from one specimen sequenced in a study of blood T cell repertoires in COVID-19. Repertoires were generated with immunoSEQ multiplex PCR, while TCRdb's copy carries only in-frame clones and drops some. This table holds around 160,000 clones, 81% found once. The sample comprised peripheral blood. All receptors derive from a human donor with acute or convalescent COVID-19. The donor label of this sample is uncertain.

The chain links TRBV6-5 to TRBJ1-5; 10 bases map to TRBD1. CDR1 is MNHEY and CDR2 is SVGAGI in the germline V gene. The CDR3 extends over 12 amino acids. Trimming at V came to 10 bases and at J to 6 bases, leaving 3 bases not matched to a gene. The CDR3 is CAIGQGGQPQHF. The CDR3 bases are TGTGCCATAGGACAGGGGGGTCAGCCCCAGCATTTT.

This clone was seen more than once but under ten times. This rearrangement joins TRBV6-5 to TRBJ1-5; possible D gene TRBD1, 5 bases. The CDR3 has 15 amino acids. The V gene lost 6 bases and the J gene lost 2 bases, with 14 bases spanning the gap. Germline V gene data show CDR1 as MNHEY and CDR2 as SVGAGI. CDR3 amino acids: CASSSVGGGNQPQHF. The CDR3 nucleotides are TGTGCCAGCAGCTCGGTGGGGGGAGGCAATCAGCCCCAGCATTTT.

This chain joins TRBV29-1 and TRBJ2-5; D remains unclear. CDR3 length equals 12 residues. V was clipped by 2 bases and J by 1 base, with 5 bases between them. Germline V gene sequence: CDR1 SQVTM, CDR2 ANQGSEA. The CDR3 loop is CSVEQVQETQYF. The CDR3 DNA is TGCAGCGTTGAACAGGTCCAAGAGACCCAGTACTTC.

The V gene is TRBV27, the J gene TRBJ1-2; TRBD1 aligns across 7 bases. The CDR3 runs to 11 residues. The ends lost 6 bases at V and 8 bases at J; junction bases unmatched: 3. CDR1 MNHEY and CDR2 SMNVEV come from the germline V gene (reference sequence). As DNA, the CDR3 is TGTGCCAGCAGCTCAGGGGGAGGCTACACCTTC. Its translation is CASSSGGGYTF.

The rearrangement uses TRBV5-4 and TRBJ1-2, with 8 nucleotides matching TRBD1. Trimming took 4 bases from V and 0 from J; bases not matched to a gene: 11. CDR1 is SGHNT and CDR2 is YYREEE in the germline V gene (reference sequence). This CDR3 spans 17 amino acids. The CDR3 reads CASSRGTGGRTNYGYTF. The DNA of the CDR3 is TGTGCCAGCAGCCGGGGGACAGGTGGGCGTACTAACTATGGCTACACCTTC.

The V call is TRBV19, the J call TRBJ1-1; a weak D match, TRBD1 (5 bases). Between the trimmed V and J ends, which lost 8 bases and 9 bases, there was a span of 13 bases. Germline-derived CDR1 and CDR2 are LNHDA and SQIVND (reference sequence). The CDR3 runs 11 residues. The CDR3 protein is CASRGGQKAFF. In DNA form, the CDR3 reads TGTGCCAGTCGGGGGGGTCAGAAAGCTTTCTTT.

This rearrangement joins TRBV5-5 to TRBJ2-3; a weak D match, TRBD2 (5 bases). CDR1 SGHKS and CDR2 YYEKEE come from the germline V gene (reference sequence). There are 13 residues in the CDR3. Trimming pared 0 bases from V and 7 bases from J, leaving 9 bases between. CDR3 amino acids: CASSLGVGNTQYF. As DNA, the CDR3 is TGTGCCAGCAGCTTGGGGGTCGGGAATACGCAGTATTTT.

Only one count was recorded for this clone. V usage is TRBV27 and J usage is TRBJ2-5; 7 bases map to TRBD2. The length of the CDR3 is 16 residues. Germline V CDR1 and CDR2: MNHEY, SMNVEV (reference sequence). V dropped 6 bases and J dropped 4; count of bases not matched to a gene: 14. The CDR3 reads CASSLFQGGLGETQYF. CDR3 DNA sequence: TGTGCCAGCAGCCTATTCCAGGGAGGGTTAGGAGAGACCCAGTACTTC.

This CDR3 reads CASSPRDRGPTYNEQFF. CDR3 nucleotides: TGTGCCAGCAGTCCCAGGGACAGGGGCCCTACATACAATGAGCAGTTCTTC. The chain carries TRBV28 and TRBJ2-1; TRBD1 agrees at 10 bases. The CDR3 extends over 17 amino acids. V was pared by 5 bases and J by 4 bases, with 11 bases of the junction left unmatched. Germline lookup yields CDR1 MDHEN and CDR2 SYDVKM.

This chain links TRBV5-1 with TRBJ1-1; weak D call: TRBD1 (5 bases). This CDR3 is built from 15 residues. Trimming took 0 bases from V and 8 from J, leaving 17 bases between them. The germline V gene encodes CDR1 SGHRS and CDR2 YFSETQ. The CDR3 sequence: CASSLAAGIEGEAFF. The CDR3 nucleotides are TGCGCCAGCAGCTTGGCCGCGGGAATTGAGGGGGAAGCTTTCTTT.

The rearrangement uses TRBV12-3 or TRBV12-4 and TRBJ1-2; TRBD1 is a possible D gene (6 bases). V was trimmed by 5 bases and J by 6 bases, leaving 13 bases between them. The CDR3 is 13 amino acids. The CDR3, as DNA: TGTGCCAGCAGTCTGAGCCCAGGGGATGGCTACACCTTC. As protein: CASSLSPGDGYTF.

V and J are TRBV19 and TRBJ1-1; no firm D call. Per germline, CDR1 LNHDA and CDR2 SQIVND (reference sequence). V lost 3 bases and J lost 5, with 10 bases in between. The CDR3 extends over 13 amino acids. The CDR3 DNA reads as TGTGCCAGTAGTATCGGGGTGGGGACTGAAGCTTTCTTT. Its protein product is CASSIGVGTEAFF.